This TCR beta chain was captured by sequencing in a study of T cells expressing NK-cell markers. Study as a whole: One of the eight sequenced donors was seronegative, whereas the other seven were HCMV-seropositive.

The study, taken as a whole, reports: These clonotypes, the leaders elsewhere, also led the CD3+CD56-NKG2C+ fraction in a handful of donors. Of the CD8+ T cells in six or seven donors, about 1.0-7.5% belonged to dominant NKG2C+ clonotypes.

There are 18 residues in the CDR3. The germline V gene encodes CDR1 SGHDN and CDR2 FVKESK. On this clonotype itself: Its specificity is unknown.

TCR beta libraries carry UMIs added by 5'RACE template switching. TCRdb re-analyzed the 5' RACE reads; it lists each CDR3 protein once, without DNA. This sample's table reports some 600,000 distinct CDR3 sequences. This chain links TRBV14 with TRBJ2-3; TCRdb outputs TRBD2, but without DNA this stays unchecked. The clonotype originates from a man aged 18 to 29 in good health. Sequencing was performed on blood T cells: a sorted CD56 or NKG2C T cell subset, CD4+ or CD8+ T cells, or bulk PBMC T cells (not recorded which). The chain's CDR3 is CASSQSGYNRDFTDTQYF.